This record concerns one T cell receptor (beta chain) sequence. Its antigen is as yet unknown. The protocol was immunoSEQ multiplex PCR, while the TCRdb copy is restricted to in-frame clones and leaves out a portion. The data hold 15,000 to 20,000 clones, with about nine tenths observed a single time. This specimen comes from a study of lymphopenia after photon versus proton radiotherapy. Notes on the study in general: Relative stability marked proton patients; photon patients lost diversity and naive cells.

Germline loops: CDR1 SGHVS, CDR2 FNYEAQ. V lost 2 bases to trimming and J lost 4 bases, with 14 bases between them. The CDR3 spans 16 residues. The chain joins TRBV7-6 to TRBJ1-4, with unresolved D. The clonotype was recovered from a man in his 70s with pancreatic cancer. Sequenced material: peripheral blood, taken from a patient treated with proton-based radiotherapy. The CDR3: CASSLSPAAFNEKLFF. CDR3 DNA sequence: TGTGCCAGCAGCTTAAGCCCCGCAGCCTTTAATGAAAAACTGTTTTTT.